The entry below describes one T cell receptor (beta chain). Antigen specificity is unknown. This record comes from a study of CD8 T cells in ankylosing spondylitis. MiXCR, applied by TCRdb to the 5' RACE reads, yields one record per CDR3 protein. Among around 42,000 distinct CDR3 sequences listed, around 2.8% were seen once. The V gene's germline CDR1 is SGDLS and CDR2 YYNGEE. The ends lost 0 bases at V and 11 bases at J; junction bases unmatched: 14. The CDR3 is made up of 16 amino acids. Notes on the study in general: Earlier authors reported some of these motif variants in reactive arthritis synovial fluid and blood. Reports say disease-linked clones showed up significantly more in matched ankylosing spondylitis synovial fluid.

The specimen sequenced was blood, either unsorted or a sorted T cell fraction (not recorded which). The source of this sequence is a male donor with ankylosing spondylitis or in good health (not recorded which). The chain has TRBV9 and TRBJ1-5; 7 bases map to TRBD1. The CDR3 loop is CASSVGQGGANHSQHF. In DNA, the CDR3 is TGTGCCAGCAGCGTAGGGCAGGGGGGAGCCAATCATTCCCAGCATTTT.